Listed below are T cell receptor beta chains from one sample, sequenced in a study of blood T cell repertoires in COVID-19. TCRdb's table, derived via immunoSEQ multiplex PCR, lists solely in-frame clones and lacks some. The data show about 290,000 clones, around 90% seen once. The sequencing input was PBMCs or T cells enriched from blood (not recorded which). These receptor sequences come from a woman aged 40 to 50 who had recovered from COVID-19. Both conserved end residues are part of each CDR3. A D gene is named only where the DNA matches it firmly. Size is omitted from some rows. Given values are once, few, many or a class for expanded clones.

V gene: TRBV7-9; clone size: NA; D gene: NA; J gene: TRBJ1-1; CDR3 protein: CASSPSGQLNTEAFF; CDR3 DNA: TGTGCCAGCAGCCCGTCAGGACAGCTGAACACTGAAGCTTTCTTT
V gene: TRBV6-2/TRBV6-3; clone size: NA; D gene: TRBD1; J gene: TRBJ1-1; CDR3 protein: CASSYSSTGPGLNTEAFF; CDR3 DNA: TGTGCCAGCAGTTACTCATCGACAGGGCCGGGGCTAAACACTGAAGCTTTCTTT
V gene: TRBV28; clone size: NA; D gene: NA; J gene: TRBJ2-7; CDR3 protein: CASSFGGQWGSVASYEQYF; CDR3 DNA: TGTGCCAGCAGTTTTGGTGGACAATGGGGCTCAGTGGCCTCCTACGAGCAGTACTTC
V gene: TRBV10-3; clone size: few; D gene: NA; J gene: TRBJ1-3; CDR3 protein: CAISEPTGGFGNTIYF; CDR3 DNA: TGTGCCATCAGTGAGCCCACGGGGGGGTTCGGAAACACCATATATTTT
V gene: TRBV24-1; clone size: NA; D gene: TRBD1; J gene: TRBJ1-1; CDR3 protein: CATSVRGLTEAFF; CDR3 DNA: TGTGCCACCAGTGTGAGGGGGCTCACTGAAGCTTTCTTT
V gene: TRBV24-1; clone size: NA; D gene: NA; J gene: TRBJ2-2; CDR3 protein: CATSEATNTGELFF; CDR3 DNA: TGTGCCACCAGTGAAGCGACGAACACCGGGGAGCTGTTTTTT
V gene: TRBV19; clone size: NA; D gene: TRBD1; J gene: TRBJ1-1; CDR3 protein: CASTPGQGIVENTEAFF; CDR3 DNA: TGTGCCAGTACCCCGGGACAGGGGATCGTTGAGAACACTGAAGCTTTCTTT
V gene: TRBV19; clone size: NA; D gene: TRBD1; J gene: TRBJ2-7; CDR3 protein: CASSIVPGQGNYEQYF; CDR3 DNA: TGTGCCAGTAGTATTGTCCCGGGACAGGGGAACTACGAGCAGTACTTC
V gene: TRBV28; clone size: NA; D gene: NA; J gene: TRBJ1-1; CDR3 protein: CATREETGANTEAFF; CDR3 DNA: TGTGCCACTCGGGAGGAGACAGGAGCGAACACTGAAGCTTTCTTT
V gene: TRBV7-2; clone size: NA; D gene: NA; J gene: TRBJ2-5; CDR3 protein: CASSLTGHKETQYF; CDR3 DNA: TGTGCCAGCAGCTTAACGGGACATAAAGAGACCCAGTACTTC
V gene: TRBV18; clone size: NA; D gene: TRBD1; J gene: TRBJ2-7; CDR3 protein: CASSPDRTNYEQYF; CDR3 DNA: TGTGCCAGCTCCCCGGACAGGACGAACTACGAGCAGTACTTC
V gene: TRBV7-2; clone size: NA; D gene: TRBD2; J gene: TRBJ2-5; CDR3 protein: CASSSSGNRLETQYF; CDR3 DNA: TGTGCCAGCAGCTCAAGCGGGAACCGGTTGGAGACCCAGTACTTC
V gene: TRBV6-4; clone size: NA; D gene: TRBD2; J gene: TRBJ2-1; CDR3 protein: CASSRLAGTYNEQFF; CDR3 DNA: TGTGCCAGCAGCAGACTAGCGGGGACTTACAATGAGCAGTTCTTC
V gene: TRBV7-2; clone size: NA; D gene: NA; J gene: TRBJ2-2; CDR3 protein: CASSSTGGTNTGELFF; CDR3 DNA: TGTGCCAGCAGCTCAACTGGCGGGACTAACACCGGGGAGCTGTTTTTT
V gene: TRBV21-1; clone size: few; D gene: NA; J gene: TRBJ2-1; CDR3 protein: CASSKGQGRYEQFF; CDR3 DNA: TGTGCCAGCAGCAAAGGTCAGGGGAGATATGAGCAGTTCTTC
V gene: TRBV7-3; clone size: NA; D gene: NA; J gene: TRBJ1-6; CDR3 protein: CASSLFGGEGSPLHF; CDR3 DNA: TGTGCCAGCAGCTTATTTGGGGGGGAAGGTTCACCCCTCCACTTT
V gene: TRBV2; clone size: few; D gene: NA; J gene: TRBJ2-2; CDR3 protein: CASSASGTGELFF; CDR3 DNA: TGTGCCAGCAGTGCGTCCGGGACAGGGGAGCTGTTTTTT
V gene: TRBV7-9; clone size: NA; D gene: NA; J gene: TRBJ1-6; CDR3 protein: CASSKDRQGNNSPLHF; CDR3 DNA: TGTGCCAGCAGTAAGGACCGGCAGGGAAATAATTCACCCCTCCACTTT
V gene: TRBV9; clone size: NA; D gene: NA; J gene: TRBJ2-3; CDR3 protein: CASGAGSTDTQYF; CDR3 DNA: TGTGCCAGCGGGGCGGGGAGCACAGATACGCAGTATTTT
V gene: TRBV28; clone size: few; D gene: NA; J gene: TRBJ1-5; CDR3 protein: CASSFAGVYQPQHF; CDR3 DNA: TGTGCCAGCAGCTTTGCAGGGGTCTATCAGCCCCAGCATTTT